The 8 T cell receptor beta chains in this list originate from one sample, sequenced in a study of blood T cell repertoires in COVID-19. Method: immunoSEQ multiplex PCR; TCRdb's copy keeps in-frame clones and lacks some. The repertoire holds some 150,000 clones, with roughly 84% as singletons. The sequenced sample was peripheral blood. These receptors were collected from a woman aged 60-70 years with acute or convalescent COVID-19.

The V gene is TRBV9, the J gene TRBJ2-6; TRBD2 agrees at 7 bases. The germline gives CDR1 SGDLS, CDR2 YYNGEE. This CDR3 comprises 18 residues. After removal of 0 bases from V and 0 bases from J, the junction contained 6 bases not matched to a gene. DNA for the CDR3: TGTGCCAGCAGCGTAGGGGGAGGGTACCCCTCTGGGGCCAACGTCCTGACTTTC. Its translation: CASSVGGGYPSGANVLTF.

The CDR3 sequence is CASSLGTGGQYF. For the CDR3, the DNA is TGTGCCAGCAGTTTGGGGACAGGGGGGCAGTACTTC. V gene TRBV12-3 or TRBV12-4 combines with J gene TRBJ2-7; 11 bases line up with TRBD1. The CDR3 is 12 amino acids. Trimming took 3 bases from V and 9 from J; bases not matched to a gene: 1.

This clone was picked up one time. Here the CDR3 DNA reads TGTGCCAGCAGCTTATCCCTCCCCCTGGGGGGGGCCTATCGGTCCCAGTACTTC. Its protein is CASSLSLPLGGAYRSQYF. This chain joins TRBV11-3 and TRBJ2-5; D perhaps matches TRBD2 (7 bases). V dropped 2 bases and J dropped 9 bases, with 28 bases sitting between them. Germline lookup yields CDR1 SGHNT and CDR2 YENEEA. This CDR3 is 18 amino acids long.

The rearrangement uses TRBV7-2 and TRBJ2-2; D is uncertain. V lost 2 bases to trimming and J lost 4 bases, with 8 bases between them. The CDR3 runs 14 residues. The V gene's germline CDR1 is SGHTA and CDR2 FQGNSA. CDR3 bases: TGTGCCAGCAGCTTAAACGAAGCCACCGGGGAGCTGTTTTTT. Translating it yields CASSLNEATGELFF. Combining the CDR3 with reference TRBV7-2 and TRBJ2-2 gives the whole variable domain GAGVSQSPSNKVTEKGKDVELRCDPISGHTALYWYRQSLGQGLEFLIYFQGNSAPDKSGLPSDRFSAERTGGSVSTLTIQRTQQEDSAVYLCASSLNEATGELFFGEGSRLTVL.

This clone appeared many times. This chain links TRBV11-2 with TRBJ2-3, with a weak D call TRBD2 (6 bases). The CDR3 has 15 amino acids. Germline V CDR1 and CDR2: SGHAT, FQNNGV. V lost 1 base and J 8 bases, leaving 16 bases between the germline ends. In nucleotides, the CDR3 is TGTGCCAGCAGCTTAGGCTCCGCGGGGCCGGGTACGCAGTATTTT. This gives the protein CASSLGSAGPGTQYF.

The J gene is TRBJ2-2, the V gene TRBV28, with a tentative D call TRBD1 (5 bases). The CDR3 is 13 residues long. Germline-derived CDR1 and CDR2 are MDHEN and SYDVKM. V lost 5 bases and J 3 bases, leaving 7 bases between the germline ends. The CDR3 loop is CASSPGYTGELFF. Here the CDR3 DNA reads TGTGCCAGCAGTCCAGGGTACACCGGGGAGCTGTTTTTT.

The chain couples TRBV7-9 to TRBJ1-6, with 8 bases identical to TRBD1. V lost 5 bases and J lost 14; bases outside the gene matches: 11. Germline V gene data show CDR1 as SEHNR and CDR2 as FQNEAQ (reference sequence). The CDR3 has 14 residues. The CDR3: CASSPGQGFITLHF. CDR3 nucleotides: TGTGCCAGCAGCCCAGGACAGGGTTTTATCACCCTCCACTTT. Using reference TRBV7-9 and TRBJ1-6 for the parts outside the CDR3, the full variable domain is DTGVSQNPRHKITKRGQNVTFRCDPISEHNRLYWYRQTLGQGPEFLTYFQNEAQLEKSRLLSDRFSAERPKGSFSTLEIQRTEQGDSAMYLCASSPGQGFITLHFGNGTRLTVT.

This chain joins TRBV28 and TRBJ2-5; perhaps TRBD2 as D (6 bases). The germline V and J ends were trimmed by 1 base and 7 bases, with 25 bases remaining between them. Germline values: CDR1 MDHEN, CDR2 SYDVKM. The CDR3 loop spans 18 amino acids. CDR3 nucleotide sequence: TGTGCCAGCAGTTTATTCCCCCCCTCGGTGGCTAGCGTGGCGACCCAGTACTTC. It yields the protein CASSLFPPSVASVATQYF.